Sequencing of this T cell receptor (beta chain) was carried out in a study of T cell responses to AZD1222 COVID-19 vaccine. Study-level points and caveats: Dominant CD4 TCR responses targeted spike regions 160-218 and 743-854. White British people made up most donors, females outnumbered males, and clonal diversity was possibly underestimated. Targets within unmutated variant regions were reportedly found for nearly half of spike-specific TCRs. After two AZD1222 doses, spike-specific TCR breadth and depth rose versus day 0.

Details on this clone: The antigen remains undetermined.

Measured with immunoSEQ multiplex PCR; TCRdb has only the in-frame clones, and not every one. Seen here are 95,000 to 150,000 clones, roughly 90% observed once, and the top ten hold 8% to 9.5%. The CDR3 loop spans 13 amino acids. The V end lost 2 bases, the J end lost 7 bases, and 11 bases lay between the germline ends. The germline CDR1 and CDR2 sequences are MNHEY and SVGAGI. Specimen: peripheral blood, collected on day 0 of AZD1222 vaccination. The gene calls are TRBV6-5 and TRBJ1-1; D not resolved. The receptor's source is an adult in good health. In DNA, the CDR3 is TGTGCCAGCAGTTACGCCGCAGGAGATGAAGCTTTCTTT. Its translation is CASSYAAGDEAFF.